The entry below gives a single TCR beta chain sequence along with its context. Produced via immunoSEQ multiplex PCR; TCRdb's table is partial and in-frame only. The table lists roughly 220,000 clones, 80% to 90% of them singletons. The sample originates from a study of blood T cell repertoires in COVID-19. Recruitment covered fewer than 25 US areas and drew participants whose ages spanned about 18 to 89 years. Cohorts were assigned according to the clinical history that participants reported. The V end lost 5 bases, the J end lost 0 bases, and 14 bases lay between the germline ends. This CDR3 contains 17 residues. The germline CDR1 and CDR2 sequences are SEHNR and FQNEAQ (reference sequence).

The receptor was isolated from a woman aged 45-65 years with acute COVID-19. The V call is TRBV7-9, the J call TRBJ1-6; unclear D gene. Sequenced material: PBMCs or T cells enriched from blood (not recorded which). CDR3 in amino acids: CASSLEGGSSYNSPLHF. The CDR3, as DNA: TGTGCCAGCAGCCTAGAGGGTGGGAGCTCCTATAATTCACCCCTCCACTTT.